Shown below are 16 T cell receptor beta chains from a single sample sequenced in a study of CD8+ T cells in alopecia areata. As for treatment: oral pan-JAK inhibitor, 5-10 mg twice daily. RNA extraction was followed by reverse transcription into cDNA, which acted as the sequencing template. Data came from immunoSEQ multiplex PCR; TCRdb stores just in-frame clones and leaves some out. Of about 60,000 clones detected, roughly 46% appear once; the ten largest clones hold about a fifth. Source: CD8+ T cells sorted from blood, taken around week 37, from a patient treated with tofacitinib. These receptors were obtained from a human donor with alopecia areata.

This clone was found a few times. The J gene is TRBJ1-1, the V gene TRBV29-1; the D is unclear. CDR3 length: 13 amino acids. V dropped 3 bases and J dropped 3 bases, with 11 bases sitting between them. CDR1 and CDR2 from the germline V gene are SQVTM and ANQGSEA. CDR3 coding DNA: TGCAGCGTTGATTCTGACGACTACACTGAAGCTTTCTTT. Translated: CSVDSDDYTEAFF. Full variable domain (missing parts from reference TRBV29-1 and TRBJ1-1): SAVISQKPSRDICQRGTSLTIQCQVDSQVTMMFWYRQQPGQSLTLIATANQGSEATYESGFVIDKFPISRPNLTFSTLTVSNMSPEDSSIYLCSVDSDDYTEAFFGQGTRLTVV.

The genes are TRBV9 and TRBJ1-4; 8 nucleotides align to TRBD1. From germline, CDR1 is SGDLS and CDR2 YYNGEE. Trimming removed 4 bases from V and 11 bases from J; junction bases left unmatched: 10. This CDR3 has 14 amino acids. The CDR3 nucleotides are TGTGCCAGCAGCAGCCTGGAGGACAGGGATAAACTGTTTTTT. It codes for CASSSLEDRDKLFF.

This clone was observed a handful of times. This sequence joins TRBV5-1 and TRBJ2-1; 9 bases agree with TRBD2. The junction had 9 bases not matched to a gene; V was cut back by 2 bases and J by 3 bases. The CDR3 runs 17 residues. CDR1 and CDR2 (germline): SGHRS, YFSETQ. CDR3 amino acids: CASSFLSSGRFYNEQFF. CDR3 DNA: TGCGCCAGCAGCTTTTTGAGTAGCGGGAGATTCTACAATGAGCAGTTCTTC.

This clone was seen a few times. The genes are TRBV7-9 and TRBJ2-7, with 7 bases lining up with TRBD2. CDR3 length: 16 amino acids. Unmatched junction bases numbered 9, after V lost 4 bases and J lost 0 bases. Germline lookup yields CDR1 SEHNR and CDR2 FQNEAQ (reference sequence). For the CDR3, the DNA is TGTGCCAGCAGCTCGCGACTAGCAGGAACCTCCTACGAGCAGTACTTC. Translation: CASSSRLAGTSYEQYF.

The rearrangement joins TRBV7-9 to TRBJ2-6; 10 positions match TRBD1. Germline V gives CDR1 SEHNR, CDR2 FQNEAQ (reference sequence). J was trimmed by 2 bases and V by 7 bases; bases with no gene match: 8. The CDR3 sequence is 17 residues long. For the CDR3, the DNA is TGTGCCAGCACCCGACAGGGGGCGATAGCTGGGGCCAACGTCCTGACTTTC. Protein sequence: CASTRQGAIAGANVLTF.

V gene TRBV27 combines with J gene TRBJ2-7, with 12 bases aligning to TRBD1. V lost 6 bases, J lost 3 bases, and 3 bases stayed unmatched. Germline assignment: CDR1 MNHEY and CDR2 SMNVEV (reference sequence). This CDR3 comprises 14 residues. This CDR3 reads CASRGQGARYEQYF. The CDR3 coding sequence is TGTGCCAGCAGGGGACAGGGGGCACGCTACGAGCAGTACTTC.

The CDR3, as DNA: TGTGCCAGCAGTCTTATGCCCCCCCTCGAGCAGTACTTC. Translated: CASSLMPPLEQYF. The gene calls are TRBV28 and TRBJ2-7; no clear D. Trimming removed 5 bases at V and 6 bases at J, with 14 bases between. This CDR3 has 13 residues. Per germline, CDR1 MDHEN and CDR2 SYDVKM. The complete variable domain, with remaining parts taken from reference TRBV28 and TRBJ2-7, reads DVKVTQSSRYLVKRTGEKVFLECVQDMDHENMFWYRQDPGLGLRLIYFSYDVKMKEKGDIPEGYSVSREKKERFSLILESASTNQTSMYLCASSLMPPLEQYFGPGTRLTVT.

This clone was seen a handful of times. This rearrangement joins TRBV11-2 to TRBJ2-5; D possibly uses TRBD1 or TRBD2 (5 bases each). Germline assignment: CDR1 SGHAT and CDR2 FQNNGV. This CDR3 comprises 13 residues. Trimming took 0 bases from V and 5 from J, leaving 7 bases between them. The CDR3 sequence: CASSLEGDETQYF. CDR3 sequence (DNA): TGTGCCAGCAGCTTAGAAGGGGACGAGACCCAGTACTTC.

This clone occurred a few times. The gene calls are TRBV11-2 and TRBJ2-1; 11 bases align to TRBD2. The length of the CDR3 is 16 residues. V dropped 1 base and J dropped 4; count of bases not matched to a gene: 3. Germline V gene data show CDR1 as SGHAT and CDR2 as FQNNGV. The CDR3 nucleotides are TGTGCCAGCAGCTTAGGGACTAGCGGGCGGTACAATGAGCAGTTCTTC. It is translated as CASSLGTSGRYNEQFF.

The chain employs TRBV29-1 and TRBJ1-2, with 8 bases identical to TRBD1. The germline V gene encodes CDR1 SQVTM and CDR2 ANQGSEA. This CDR3 region has 15 residues. V shed 6 bases and J 4 bases; nucleotides not matched to a gene: 13. CDR3 region: CSVKDNRGSSYGYTF. The CDR3 nucleotides are TGCAGCGTCAAGGATAACAGGGGGTCTTCCTATGGCTACACCTTC.

The chain uses TRBV30 and TRBJ1-1; D ambiguous. The germline V gene has CDR1 GTSNPN and CDR2 SVGIG (reference sequence). Trimming took 8 bases from V and 2 from J, leaving 18 bases between them. The CDR3 spans 14 residues. The CDR3 DNA reads as TGTGCCCGGACCGACGGGCGGCTAAACACTGAAGCTTTCTTT. Its protein product is CARTDGRLNTEAFF.

This clone was seen a few times. This sequence joins TRBV5-6 and TRBJ2-1, with 11 bases identical to TRBD2. CDR1 and CDR2 (germline): SGHDT, YYEEEE. The CDR3 runs 15 residues. V lost 3 bases to trimming and J lost 3 bases; unmatched junction nucleotides: 2. The CDR3 DNA is TGTGCCAGCAGCTCCGGGACTAGCGGCTACAATGAGCAGTTCTTC. Translating gives CASSSGTSGYNEQFF. Combining the CDR3 with reference TRBV5-6 and TRBJ2-1 gives the whole variable domain DAGVTQSPTHLIKTRGQQVTLRCSPKSGHDTVSWYQQALGQGPQFIFQYYEEEERQRGNFPDRFSGHQFPNYSSELNVNALLLGDSALYLCASSSGTSGYNEQFFGPGTRLTVL.

The gene calls are TRBV27 and TRBJ2-5; D not certain. The germline V gene has CDR1 MNHEY and CDR2 SMNVEV (reference sequence). The CDR3 has 13 residues. V lost 8 bases and J 10 bases, leaving 20 bases between the germline ends. The CDR3 loop reads CASGVGPIPDQYF. The CDR3 DNA reads TGTGCCAGCGGGGTAGGGCCGATACCGGACCAGTACTTC.

This clone occurred a few times. Other DNA sequences in this specimen translate into the identical CDR3. This sequence joins TRBV4-1 and TRBJ2-7, with D possibly being TRBD2 (5 bases). Germline loops: CDR1 MGHRA, CDR2 YSYEKL. V lost 1 base, J lost 3 bases, and 7 bases lay in between. This CDR3 spans 13 amino acids. CDR3 in amino acids: CASSQVRDYEQYF. In nucleotides, the CDR3 is TGCGCCAGCAGCCAAGTCCGGGACTACGAGCAGTACTTC.

A few counts support this clone. The J gene is TRBJ2-1, the V gene TRBV2; D unclear. V shed 1 base and J shed 9 bases, with 10 bases lying between them. The CDR3 length is 13 residues. Germline assignment: CDR1 SNHLY and CDR2 FYNNEI. CDR3 sequence: CASSEEGKAEQFF. CDR3 DNA sequence: TGTGCCAGCAGTGAAGAAGGGAAGGCTGAGCAGTTCTTC.

V usage is TRBV9 and J usage is TRBJ2-5, with TRBD2 identical over 10 bases. Germline lookup yields CDR1 SGDLS and CDR2 YYNGEE. Trimming took 4 bases from V and 0 from J; bases not matched to a gene: 12. The CDR3 consists of 18 residues. CDR3 in amino acids: CASSPYGTSVVYQETQYF. The CDR3 DNA reads TGTGCCAGCAGCCCATACGGGACTAGCGTTGTGTACCAAGAGACCCAGTACTTC.